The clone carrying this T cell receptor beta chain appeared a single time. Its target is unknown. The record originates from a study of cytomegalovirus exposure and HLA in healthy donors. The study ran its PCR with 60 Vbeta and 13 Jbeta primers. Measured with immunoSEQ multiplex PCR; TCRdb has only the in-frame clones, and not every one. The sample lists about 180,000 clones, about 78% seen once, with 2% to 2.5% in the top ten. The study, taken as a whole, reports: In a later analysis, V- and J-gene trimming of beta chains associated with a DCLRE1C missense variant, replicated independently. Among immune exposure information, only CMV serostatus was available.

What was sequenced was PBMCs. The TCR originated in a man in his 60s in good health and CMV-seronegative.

CDR3 nucleotides: TGTGCCAGCAGCATGCAGGGTGATGAAAACTATGGCTACACCTTC. Its protein is CASSMQGDENYGYTF. V gene TRBV6-4 combines with J gene TRBJ1-2, with D possibly TRBD1 on 5 matching bases. CDR3 size: 15 residues. Germline CDR1 reads MRHNA; CDR2 reads SNTAGT. The V and J ends lost 6 bases and 2 bases respectively, with 16 bases between them.